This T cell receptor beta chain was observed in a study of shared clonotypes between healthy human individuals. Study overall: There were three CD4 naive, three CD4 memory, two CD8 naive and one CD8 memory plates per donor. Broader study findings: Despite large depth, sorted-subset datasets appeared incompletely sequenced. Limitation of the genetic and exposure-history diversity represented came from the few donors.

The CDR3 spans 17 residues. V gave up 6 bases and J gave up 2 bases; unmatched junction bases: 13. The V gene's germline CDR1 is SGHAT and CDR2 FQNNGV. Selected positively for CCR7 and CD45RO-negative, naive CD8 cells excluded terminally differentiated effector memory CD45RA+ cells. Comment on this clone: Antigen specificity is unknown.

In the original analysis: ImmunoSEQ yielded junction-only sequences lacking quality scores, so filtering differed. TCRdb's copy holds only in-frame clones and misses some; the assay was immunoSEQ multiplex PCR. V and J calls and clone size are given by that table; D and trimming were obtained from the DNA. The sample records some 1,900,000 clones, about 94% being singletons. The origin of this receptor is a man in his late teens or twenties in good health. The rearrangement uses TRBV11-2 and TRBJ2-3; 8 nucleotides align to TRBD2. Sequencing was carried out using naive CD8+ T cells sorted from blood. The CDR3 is CASRALTSGGHTDTQYF. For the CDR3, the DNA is TGTGCCAGCAGGGCCCTTACTAGCGGAGGTCACACAGATACGCAGTATTTT.